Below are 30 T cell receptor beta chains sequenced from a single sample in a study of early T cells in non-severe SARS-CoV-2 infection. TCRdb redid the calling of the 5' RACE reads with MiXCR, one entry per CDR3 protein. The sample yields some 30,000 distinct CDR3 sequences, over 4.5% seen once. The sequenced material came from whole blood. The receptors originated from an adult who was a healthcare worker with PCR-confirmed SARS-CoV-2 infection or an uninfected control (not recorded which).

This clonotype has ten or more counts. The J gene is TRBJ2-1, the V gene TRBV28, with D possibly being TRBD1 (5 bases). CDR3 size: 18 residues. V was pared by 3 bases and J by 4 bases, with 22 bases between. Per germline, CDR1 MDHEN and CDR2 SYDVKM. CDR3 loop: CASSFPVIRSGLYNEQFF. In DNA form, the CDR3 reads TGTGCCAGCAGTTTTCCAGTTATTAGGTCAGGGCTTTACAATGAGCAGTTCTTC.

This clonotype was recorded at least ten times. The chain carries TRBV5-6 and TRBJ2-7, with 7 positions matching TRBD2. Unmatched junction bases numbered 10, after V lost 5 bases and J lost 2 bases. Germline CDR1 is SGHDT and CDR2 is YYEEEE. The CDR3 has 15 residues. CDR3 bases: TGTGCCAGCAGGATACTAGCGAAGACCCCCTACGAGCAGTACTTC. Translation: CASRILAKTPYEQYF.

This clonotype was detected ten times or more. CDR3: CASSWTGGDVGDNSPLHF. The CDR3 DNA reads as TGTGCCAGCAGTTGGACAGGGGGTGACGTGGGTGATAATTCACCCCTCCACTTT. The gene calls are TRBV27 and TRBJ1-6; TRBD1 agrees at 10 bases. This CDR3 contains 18 residues. The germline V gene encodes CDR1 MNHEY and CDR2 SMNVEV (reference sequence). V gave up 4 bases and J gave up 5 bases; unmatched junction bases: 11.

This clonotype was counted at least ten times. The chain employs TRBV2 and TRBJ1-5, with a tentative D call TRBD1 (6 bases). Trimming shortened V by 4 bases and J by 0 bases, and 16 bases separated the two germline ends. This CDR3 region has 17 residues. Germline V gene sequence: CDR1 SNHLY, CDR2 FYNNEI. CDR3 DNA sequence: TGTGCCAGCAGTGTGGGGGGCCGGAGCTATAGCAATCAGCCCCAGCATTTT. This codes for CASSVGGRSYSNQPQHF.

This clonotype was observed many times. CDR3 coding DNA: TGTGCCAGCAGAGACAGGACTAAAGTAGCCAAAAACATTCAGTACTTC. It codes for CASRDRTKVAKNIQYF. This rearrangement joins TRBV6-6 to TRBJ2-4; D is tentatively TRBD1 or TRBD2 (6 bases each). V lost 6 bases and J 0 bases, leaving 15 bases between the germline ends. This CDR3 spans 16 amino acids. Germline CDR1 and CDR2: MNHNY and SVGAGI (reference sequence).

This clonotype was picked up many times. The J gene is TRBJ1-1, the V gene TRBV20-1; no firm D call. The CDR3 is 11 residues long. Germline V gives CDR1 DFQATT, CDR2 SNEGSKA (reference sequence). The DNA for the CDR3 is TGCAGGGTCCTGATGTTTGGTGAAGCTTTCTTT. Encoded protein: CRVLMFGEAFF.

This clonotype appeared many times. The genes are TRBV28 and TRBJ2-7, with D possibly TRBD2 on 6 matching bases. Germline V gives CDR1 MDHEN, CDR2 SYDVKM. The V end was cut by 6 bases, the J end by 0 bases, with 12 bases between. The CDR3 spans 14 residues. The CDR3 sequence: CASSPAGSSYEQYF. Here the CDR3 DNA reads TGTGCCAGCAGCCCTGCGGGGTCCTCCTACGAGCAGTACTTC.

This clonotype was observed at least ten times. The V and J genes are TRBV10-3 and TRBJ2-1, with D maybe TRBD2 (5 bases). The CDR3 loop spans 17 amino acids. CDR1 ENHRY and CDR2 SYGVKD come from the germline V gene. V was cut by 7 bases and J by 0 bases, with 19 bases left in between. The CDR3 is CAIKGSDGSHSYNEQFF. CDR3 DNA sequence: TGTGCCATCAAAGGTAGCGACGGCTCCCACTCCTACAATGAGCAGTTCTTC.

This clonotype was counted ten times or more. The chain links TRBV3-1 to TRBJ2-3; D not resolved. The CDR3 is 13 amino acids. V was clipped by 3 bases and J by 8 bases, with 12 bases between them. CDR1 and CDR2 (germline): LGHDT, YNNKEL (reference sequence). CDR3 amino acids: CASSHDPSFTQYF. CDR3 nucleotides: TGTGCCAGCAGCCACGACCCGAGTTTTACGCAGTATTTT.

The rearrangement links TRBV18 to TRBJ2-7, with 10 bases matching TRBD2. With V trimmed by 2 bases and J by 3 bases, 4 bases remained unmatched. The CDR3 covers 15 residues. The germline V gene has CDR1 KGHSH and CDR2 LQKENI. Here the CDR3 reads CASSPGSGRVYEQYF. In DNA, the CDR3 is TGTGCCAGCTCACCAGGAAGCGGGAGGGTCTACGAGCAGTACTTC.

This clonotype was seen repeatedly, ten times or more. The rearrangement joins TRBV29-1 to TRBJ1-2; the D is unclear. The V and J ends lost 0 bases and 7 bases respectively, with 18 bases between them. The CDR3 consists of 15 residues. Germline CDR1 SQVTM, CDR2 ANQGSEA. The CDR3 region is CSVEDRPSGTLGYTF. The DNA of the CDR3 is TGCAGCGTTGAAGATCGTCCTTCAGGTACCCTTGGCTACACCTTC.

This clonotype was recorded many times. The chain's CDR3 is CASSLLAGVQETQYF. Written as DNA, the CDR3 is TGTGCCAGCAGCTTGCTAGCGGGAGTGCAAGAGACCCAGTACTTC. The chain recombines TRBV5-6 with TRBJ2-5, with 10 bases lining up with TRBD2. Per the germline V gene, CDR1 is SGHDT and CDR2 is YYEEEE. Trimming removed 1 base from V and 2 bases from J; junction bases left unmatched: 2. CDR3 size: 15 residues.

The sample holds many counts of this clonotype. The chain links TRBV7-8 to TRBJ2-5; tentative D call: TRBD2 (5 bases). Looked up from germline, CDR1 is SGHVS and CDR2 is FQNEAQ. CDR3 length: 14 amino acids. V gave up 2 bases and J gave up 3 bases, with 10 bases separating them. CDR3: CASSLFGLKETQYF. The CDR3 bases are TGTGCCAGCAGCTTATTCGGACTCAAAGAGACCCAGTACTTC.

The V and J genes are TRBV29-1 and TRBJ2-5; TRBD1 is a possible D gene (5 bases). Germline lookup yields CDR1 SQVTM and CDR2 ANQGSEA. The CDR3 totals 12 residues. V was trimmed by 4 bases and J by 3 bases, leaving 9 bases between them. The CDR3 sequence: CSVVIGEETQYF. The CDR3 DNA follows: TGCAGCGTTGTGATAGGGGAAGAGACCCAGTACTTC. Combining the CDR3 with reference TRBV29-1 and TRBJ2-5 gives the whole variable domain SAVISQKPSRDICQRGTSLTIQCQVDSQVTMMFWYRQQPGQSLTLIATANQGSEATYESGFVIDKFPISRPNLTFSTLTVSNMSPEDSSIYLCSVVIGEETQYFGPGTRLLVL.

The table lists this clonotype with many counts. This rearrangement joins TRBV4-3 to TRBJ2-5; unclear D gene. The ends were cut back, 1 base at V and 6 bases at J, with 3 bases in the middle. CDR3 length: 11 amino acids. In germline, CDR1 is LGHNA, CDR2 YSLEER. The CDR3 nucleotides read TGCGCCAGCAGCCAAGGACAGACCCAGTACTTC. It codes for CASSQGQTQYF.

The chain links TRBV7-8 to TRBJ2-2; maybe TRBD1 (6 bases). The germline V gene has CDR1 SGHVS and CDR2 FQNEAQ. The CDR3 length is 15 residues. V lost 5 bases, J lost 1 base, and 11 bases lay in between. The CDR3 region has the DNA TGTGCCAGCAGCGCAGGGGTCGAGAACACCGGGGAGCTGTTTTTT. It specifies CASSAGVENTGELFF.

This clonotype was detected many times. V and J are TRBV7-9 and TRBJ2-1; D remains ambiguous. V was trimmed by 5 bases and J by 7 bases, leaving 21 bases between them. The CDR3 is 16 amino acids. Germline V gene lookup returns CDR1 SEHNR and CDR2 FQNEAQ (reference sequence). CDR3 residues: CASSPPSSPVANEQFF. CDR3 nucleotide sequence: TGTGCCAGCAGCCCCCCTTCGTCGCCTGTGGCAAATGAGCAGTTCTTC.

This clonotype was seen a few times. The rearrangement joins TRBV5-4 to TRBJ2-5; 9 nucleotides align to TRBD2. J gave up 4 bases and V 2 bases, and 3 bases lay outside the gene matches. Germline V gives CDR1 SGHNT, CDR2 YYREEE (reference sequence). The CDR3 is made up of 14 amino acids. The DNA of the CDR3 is TGTGCCAGCAGCTTAGCGGGAGGCCCAGAGACCCAGTACTTC. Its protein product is CASSLAGGPETQYF. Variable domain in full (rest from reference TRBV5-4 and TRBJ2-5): ETGVTQSPTHLIKTRGQQVTLRCSSQSGHNTVSWYQQALGQGPQFIFQYYREEENGRGNFPPRFSGLQFPNYSSELNVNALELDDSALYLCASSLAGGPETQYFGPGTRLLVL.

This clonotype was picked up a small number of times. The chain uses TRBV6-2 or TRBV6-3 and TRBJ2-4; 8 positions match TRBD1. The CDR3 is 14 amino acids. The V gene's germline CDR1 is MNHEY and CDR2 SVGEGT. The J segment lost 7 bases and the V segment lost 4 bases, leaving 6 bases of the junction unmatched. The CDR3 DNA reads TGTGCCAGCAGTTGGACAGGGAATGGGAACATTCAGTACTTC. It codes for CASSWTGNGNIQYF.

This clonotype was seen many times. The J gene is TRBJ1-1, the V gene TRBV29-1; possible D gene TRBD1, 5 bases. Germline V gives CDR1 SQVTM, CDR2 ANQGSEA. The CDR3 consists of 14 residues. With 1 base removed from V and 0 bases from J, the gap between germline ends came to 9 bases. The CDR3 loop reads CSVEVPGMNTEAFF. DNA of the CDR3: TGCAGCGTTGAAGTACCAGGGATGAACACTGAAGCTTTCTTT.

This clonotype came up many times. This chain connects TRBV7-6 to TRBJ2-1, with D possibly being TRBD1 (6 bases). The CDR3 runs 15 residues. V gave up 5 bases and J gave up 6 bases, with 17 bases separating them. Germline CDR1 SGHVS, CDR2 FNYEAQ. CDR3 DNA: TGTGCCAGCAGCCCCGATGGGGGCGAGTTCAATGAGCAGTTCTTC. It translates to CASSPDGGEFNEQFF.

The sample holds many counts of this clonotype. CDR3 in amino acids: CASSYMLRGFKNTEAFF. The CDR3 DNA is TGTGCCAGCAGTTATATGCTAAGGGGGTTTAAGAACACTGAAGCTTTCTTT. This sequence joins TRBV6-2 or TRBV6-3 and TRBJ1-1, with D possibly TRBD1 on 6 matching bases. Germline-derived CDR1 and CDR2 are MNHEY and SVGEGT. CDR3 length: 17 amino acids. Trimming took 3 bases from V and 1 from J, leaving 18 bases between them.

The CDR3 sequence: CASSPRDRDNEQFF. DNA of the CDR3: TGTGCCAGCAGCCCTAGGGACAGGGACAATGAGCAGTTCTTC. This sequence joins TRBV5-6 and TRBJ2-1, with 9 nucleotides matching TRBD1. V was clipped by 4 bases and J by 5 bases; unmatched bases: 4. Germline V CDR1 and CDR2: SGHDT, YYEEEE. CDR3 length: 14 amino acids. Full variable domain (remainder filled in from reference TRBV5-6 and TRBJ2-1): DAGVTQSPTHLIKTRGQQVTLRCSPKSGHDTVSWYQQALGQGPQFIFQYYEEEERQRGNFPDRFSGHQFPNYSSELNVNALLLGDSALYLCASSPRDRDNEQFFGPGTRLTVL.

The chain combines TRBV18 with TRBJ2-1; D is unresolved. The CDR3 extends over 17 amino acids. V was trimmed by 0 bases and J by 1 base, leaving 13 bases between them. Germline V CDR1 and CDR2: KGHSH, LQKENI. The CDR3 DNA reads TGTGCCAGCTCACCACCGATAGACAAATCTTCCTACAATGAGCAGTTCTTC. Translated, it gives CASSPPIDKSSYNEQFF.

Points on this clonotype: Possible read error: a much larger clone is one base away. CDR3 coding DNA: TGTGCCAGCAGTGAGGCCTGTGGCTACACCTTC. This sequence encodes CASSEACGYTF. The V and J genes are TRBV12-3 or TRBV12-4 and TRBJ1-2; D is uncertain. Trimming took off 5 bases at V and 7 bases at J, with 8 bases between the two ends. This CDR3 region has 11 residues.

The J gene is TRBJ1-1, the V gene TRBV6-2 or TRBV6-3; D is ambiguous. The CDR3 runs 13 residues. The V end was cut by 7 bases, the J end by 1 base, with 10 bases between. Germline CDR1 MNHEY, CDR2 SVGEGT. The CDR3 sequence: CASTDDPNTEAFF. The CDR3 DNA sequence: TGTGCCAGCACCGACGACCCGAACACTGAAGCTTTCTTT.

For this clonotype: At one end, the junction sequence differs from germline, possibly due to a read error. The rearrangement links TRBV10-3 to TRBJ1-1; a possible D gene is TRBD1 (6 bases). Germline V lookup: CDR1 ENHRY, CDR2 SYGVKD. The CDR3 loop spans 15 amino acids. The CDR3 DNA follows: TGTACCATCAGTGTAGATTGGGACAAGAACACTGAAGCTTTCTTT. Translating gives CTISVDWDKNTEAFF.

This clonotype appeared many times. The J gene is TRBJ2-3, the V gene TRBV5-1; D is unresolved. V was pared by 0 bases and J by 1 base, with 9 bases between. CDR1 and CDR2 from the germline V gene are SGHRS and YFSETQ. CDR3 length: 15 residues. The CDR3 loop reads CASSLEILGTDTQYF. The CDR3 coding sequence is TGCGCCAGCAGCTTGGAGATTTTAGGCACAGATACGCAGTATTTT.

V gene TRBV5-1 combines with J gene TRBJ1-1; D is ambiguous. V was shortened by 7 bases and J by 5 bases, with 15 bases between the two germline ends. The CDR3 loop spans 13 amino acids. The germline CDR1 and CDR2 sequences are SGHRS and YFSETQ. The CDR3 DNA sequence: TGCGCCAGCGGAAAGACCGACGTGACTGAAGCTTTCTTT. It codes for CASGKTDVTEAFF.

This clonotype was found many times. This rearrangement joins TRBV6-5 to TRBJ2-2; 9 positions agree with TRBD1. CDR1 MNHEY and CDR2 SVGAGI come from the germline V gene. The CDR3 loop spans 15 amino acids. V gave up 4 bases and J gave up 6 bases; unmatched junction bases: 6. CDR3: CASSSRTGVPGELFF. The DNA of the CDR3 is TGTGCCAGCAGTTCCAGGACAGGGGTCCCCGGGGAGCTGTTTTTT.